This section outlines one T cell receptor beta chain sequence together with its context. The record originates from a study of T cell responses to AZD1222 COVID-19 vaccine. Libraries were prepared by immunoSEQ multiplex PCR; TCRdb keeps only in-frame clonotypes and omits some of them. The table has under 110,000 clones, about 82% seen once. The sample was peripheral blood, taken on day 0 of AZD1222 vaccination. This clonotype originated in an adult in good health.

The chain's CDR3 is CASSVEVGYGYTF. The CDR3 coding sequence is TGTGCCAGCAGCGTAGAGGTCGGCTATGGCTACACCTTC. J is TRBJ1-2 and V is TRBV9, with D unresolved. Germline CDR1 is SGDLS and CDR2 is YYNGEE. The CDR3 consists of 13 residues. V was pared by 0 bases and J by 4 bases, with 7 bases between.